In its sample, the clone carrying this T cell receptor beta chain was seen a few times. The data belong to a study of blood T cell repertoires in COVID-19. Study as a whole: Researchers got acute and convalescent COVID-19 samples from the United States, Italy and Spain. The cDNA or gDNA used as material had been derived from T cells, B-cell-depleted T cells, or PBMCs.

Germline values: CDR1 WNHNN, CDR2 SYGVQD (reference sequence). The CDR3 runs to 14 residues. Trimming removed 7 bases at V and 4 bases at J, with 15 bases between. In the original analysis: Amplification with reference gene primers provided the estimates of nucleated cell counts. Clones were read by immunoSEQ multiplex PCR, and TCRdb kept only the in-frame ones, dropping some. The V and J calls and clone size were taken over from that table, and D and trimming were inferred from the DNA. The repertoire holds fewer than 35,000 clones, roughly 82% seen once, with about 1.8% in the top ten. This TCR was sampled from a man aged 80 or over with active or convalescent COVID-19. Input material: peripheral blood. The rearrangement links TRBV10-1 to TRBJ2-3, with D maybe TRBD2 (7 bases). CDR3 nucleotides: TGCGCCAGCACTTCGGGGGGCGAGGCAGATACGCAGTATTTT. Translated: CASTSGGEADTQYF.